The 32 T cell receptor beta chains reported below all come from one sample, sequenced in a study of somatic mutations in cytotoxic T cells in rheumatoid arthritis. Here immunoSEQ multiplex PCR was the method, and the copy in TCRdb shows in-frame clones only, minus some. The data hold about 27,000 clones, with less than 85% observed a single time. The sequenced material came from CD8+ T cells sorted from blood. These receptor sequences come from a woman under 30 in good health.

V usage is TRBV7-9 and J usage is TRBJ1-5; D unclear. This CDR3 spans 13 amino acids. Germline V gene sequence: CDR1 SEHNR, CDR2 FQNEAQ (reference sequence). V was cut by 3 bases and J by 8 bases, with 11 bases left in between. CDR3 residues: CASSFSGLEPQHF. CDR3 sequence (DNA): TGTGCCAGCAGCTTCTCAGGTTTGGAGCCCCAGCATTTT.

V and J are TRBV5-5 and TRBJ1-1; 7 bases align to TRBD1. The germline V gene encodes CDR1 SGHKS and CDR2 YYEKEE (reference sequence). With 0 bases clipped from V and 6 bases from J, the junction kept 8 bases outside the gene matches. The CDR3 runs 15 residues. The CDR3 DNA follows: TGTGCCAGCAGCTTGGCCGGCGGAGGGGGCCCTGAAGCTTTCTTT. This gives the protein CASSLAGGGGPEAFF.

The chain joins TRBV4-1 to TRBJ2-3, with no clear D. Germline values: CDR1 MGHRA, CDR2 YSYEKL. The CDR3 length is 16 residues. V gave up 1 base and J gave up 2 bases, with 13 bases separating them. The CDR3 nucleotides are TGCGCCAGCAGCCAAGCCACCGGGTCAGACACAGATACGCAGTATTTT. Its translation: CASSQATGSDTDTQYF.

J is TRBJ1-1 and V is TRBV28; tentative D call: TRBD1 (5 bases). The V end lost 5 bases, the J end lost 0 bases, and 16 bases lay between the germline ends. The CDR3 runs 16 residues. CDR1 is MDHEN, CDR2 SYDVKM, per germline. CDR3 protein: CASSPLSPGMNTEAFF. Here the CDR3 DNA reads TGTGCCAGCAGTCCCTTATCCCCAGGGATGAACACTGAAGCTTTCTTT.

J is TRBJ2-3 and V is TRBV11-2; possibly TRBD1 for D (6 bases). Deletions cut 1 base from V and 1 base from J, with 12 bases between. Germline CDR1 is SGHAT and CDR2 is FQNNGV. The CDR3 is 16 amino acids. In nucleotides, the CDR3 is TGTGCCAGCAGCTTAGGGCAGGGGATAGGCACAGATACGCAGTATTTT. Its translation: CASSLGQGIGTDTQYF.

The gene calls are TRBV13 and TRBJ1-1, with no clear D. The CDR3 contains 16 residues. The germline V and J ends were trimmed by 1 base and 1 base, with 13 bases remaining between them. The V gene's germline CDR1 is PRHDT and CDR2 FYEKMQ (reference sequence). The CDR3 region has the DNA TGTGCCAGCAGCTTAGTAAGAGACGGTACGAACACTGAAGCTTTCTTT. Protein product: CASSLVRDGTNTEAFF.

The V call is TRBV7-6, the J call TRBJ2-2; D assignment may be TRBD1 or TRBD2 (5 bases each). The ends were cut back, 9 bases at V and 7 bases at J, with 9 bases in the middle. Germline V lookup: CDR1 SGHVS, CDR2 FNYEAQ. The CDR3 is 11 residues long. CDR3 DNA: TGTGCCAGTGGGACGAACGGGGAGCTGTTTTTT. Translated, it gives CASGTNGELFF.

This chain joins TRBV28 and TRBJ2-3; 10 bases line up with TRBD2. From germline, CDR1 is MDHEN and CDR2 SYDVKM. The V and J ends lost 2 bases and 5 bases, in that order; junction bases with no gene match: 7. The CDR3 spans 16 residues. The CDR3 DNA reads as TGTGCCAGCAGTTTAGGAGCGGGAGGGGGAGGAGATACGCAGTATTTT. It is translated as CASSLGAGGGGDTQYF.

The rearrangement joins TRBV5-4 to TRBJ2-7; TRBD1 might be the D (5 bases). V dropped 1 base and J dropped 5 bases, with 7 bases sitting between them. Germline CDR1 reads SGHNT; CDR2 reads YYREEE (reference sequence). The CDR3 is made up of 12 amino acids. The CDR3 sequence: CASSLWGDEQYF. CDR3 nucleotide sequence: TGTGCCAGCAGCTTGTGGGGCGACGAGCAGTACTTC.

V is TRBV7-9 and J is TRBJ2-1; D is ambiguous. Germline V gene sequence: CDR1 SEHNR, CDR2 FQNEAQ (reference sequence). CDR3 size: 15 residues. The germline V and J ends were trimmed by 4 bases and 0 bases, with 10 bases remaining between them. The CDR3 nucleotides read TGTGCCAGCAGCTCAGAGCTAGGCTCCTACAATGAGCAGTTCTTC. This codes for CASSSELGSYNEQFF.

The chain has TRBV6-4 and TRBJ2-3; 7 bases map to TRBD2. CDR3 length: 15 residues. V shed 0 bases, J shed 5 bases, and the junction held 5 bases outside the gene matches. CDR1 is MRHNA and CDR2 is SNTAGT in the germline V gene. CDR3: CASSDSAGEGDTQYF. The CDR3 DNA sequence: TGTGCCAGCAGTGACTCGGCGGGAGAGGGAGATACGCAGTATTTT.

The gene calls are TRBV2 and TRBJ2-7, with unresolved D. Germline V gene data show CDR1 as SNHLY and CDR2 as FYNNEI. CDR3 size: 10 residues. The V end was cut by 4 bases, the J end by 6 bases, with 4 bases between. Here the CDR3 DNA reads TGTGCCAGCAGTGGGGTCGAGCAGTACGTC. It is translated as CASSGVEQYV.

The chain employs TRBV4-2 and TRBJ1-5; D remains unclear. The CDR3 is made up of 16 amino acids. The V end lost 0 bases, the J end lost 5 bases, and 14 bases lay between the germline ends. Germline CDR1 is LGHNA and CDR2 is YNFKEQ. DNA for the CDR3: TGTGCCAGCAGCCAAGAAGGAGGTCAAATCGATCAGCCCCAGCATTTT. Protein: CASSQEGGQIDQPQHF.

This CDR3 reads CASSVDPPYF. CDR3 DNA: TGTGCCAGCAGCGTGGACCCCCCGTACTTC. The V and J genes are TRBV7-8 and TRBJ2-7; D is undetermined. The V and J ends lost 5 bases and 12 bases respectively, with 11 bases between them. Germline CDR1 SGHVS, CDR2 FQNEAQ. The length of the CDR3 is 10 residues.

J is TRBJ1-2 and V is TRBV7-9, with 10 positions matching TRBD1. The CDR3 is made up of 14 amino acids. The V and J ends lost 7 bases and 0 bases, in that order; junction bases with no gene match: 2. The germline gives CDR1 SEHNR, CDR2 FQNEAQ (reference sequence). CDR3 region: CASTGTGANYGYTF. CDR3 bases: TGTGCCAGCACCGGGACAGGGGCTAACTATGGCTACACCTTC.

The chain couples TRBV27 to TRBJ1-2; the D is unclear. The germline gives CDR1 MNHEY, CDR2 SMNVEV (reference sequence). The CDR3 runs 13 residues. V shed 5 bases and J shed 3 bases, with 10 bases lying between them. DNA of the CDR3: TGTGCCAGCAGTCCCAACCTCTACTATGGCTACACCTTC. Residues: CASSPNLYYGYTF.

The V and J genes are TRBV7-9 and TRBJ2-3, with TRBD1 identical over 11 bases. The junction had 6 bases not matched to a gene; V was cut back by 4 bases and J by 3 bases. The CDR3 spans 16 residues. The V gene's germline CDR1 is SEHNR and CDR2 FQNEAQ (reference sequence). For the CDR3, the DNA is TGTGCCAGCAGCTGGAGGACAGGGGGCTTTACAGATACGCAGTATTTT. Protein product: CASSWRTGGFTDTQYF.

V usage is TRBV7-9 and J usage is TRBJ1-2; perhaps TRBD1 as D (5 bases). The CDR3 is 13 residues long. Germline V gives CDR1 SEHNR, CDR2 FQNEAQ (reference sequence). V was shortened by 1 base and J by 7 bases, with 10 bases between the two germline ends. This chain's CDR3 is CASSLGGALGYTF. For the CDR3, the DNA is TGTGCCAGCAGCTTAGGCGGGGCGCTTGGCTACACCTTC.

The chain combines TRBV19 with TRBJ1-1, with 8 nucleotides matching TRBD1. This CDR3 region has 16 residues. Germline V CDR1 and CDR2: LNHDA, SQIVND (reference sequence). V lost 6 bases and J lost 1; bases outside the gene matches: 10. CDR3 amino acids: CASSTSDRAPNTEAFF. Here the CDR3 DNA reads TGTGCCAGTAGCACCTCGGACAGGGCTCCGAACACTGAAGCTTTCTTT.

As regards this clone: The same CDR3 can be traced to other DNA sequences in this sample. The chain uses TRBV27 and TRBJ2-7; 7 bases line up with TRBD2. Germline CDR1 is MNHEY and CDR2 is SMNVEV (reference sequence). The CDR3 length is 12 residues. J gave up 0 bases and V 8 bases, and 1 base lay outside the gene matches. DNA for the CDR3: TGTGCCAGCGGCGGGAGCTCCTACGAGCAGTACTTC. This sequence encodes CASGGSSYEQYF.

The V call is TRBV27, the J call TRBJ1-5, with D possibly being TRBD1 (5 bases). Germline V CDR1 and CDR2: MNHEY, SMNVEV (reference sequence). CDR3 length: 15 amino acids. The V end was cut by 3 bases, the J end by 2 bases, with 11 bases between. The CDR3 DNA reads as TGTGCCAGCAGTTTCCGGGGAGGGGGCAATCAGCCCCAGCATTTT. Encoded protein: CASSFRGGGNQPQHF.

The chain carries TRBV5-4 and TRBJ2-1; no firm D call. The germline V and J ends were trimmed by 3 bases and 7 bases, with 8 bases remaining between them. CDR3 length: 12 residues. The germline V gene encodes CDR1 SGHNT and CDR2 YYREEE (reference sequence). In nucleotides, the CDR3 is TGTGCCAGCAGCTCCACCTCGAATGAGCAGTTCTTC. It yields the protein CASSSTSNEQFF.

To note about this clone: At one end the junction does not follow the germline gene, possibly because of a read error. Here the CDR3 reads CASSFRAEISGGETFF. Here the CDR3 DNA reads TGTGCCAGCAGCTTTAGGGCGGAGATCTCAGGGGGTGAAACTTTCTTT. The chain is built from TRBV5-6 and TRBJ1-1; 7 nucleotides match TRBD1. CDR3 size: 16 residues. Germline CDR1 reads SGHDT; CDR2 reads YYEEEE.

The rearrangement joins TRBV7-9 to TRBJ1-1, with D perhaps TRBD1 (5 bases). There are 15 residues in the CDR3. Germline CDR1 reads SEHNR; CDR2 reads FQNEAQ (reference sequence). V was shortened by 0 bases and J by 5 bases, with 13 bases between the two germline ends. The CDR3 reads CASSLAGGYVTEAFF. The DNA for the CDR3 is TGTGCCAGCAGCTTAGCGGGGGGGTACGTTACTGAAGCTTTCTTT.

The chain links TRBV28 to TRBJ1-2, with 8 bases fitting TRBD1. CDR1 and CDR2 from the germline V gene are MDHEN and SYDVKM. The V segment lost 3 bases and the J segment 1 base; nucleotides outside the gene matches: 4. The length of the CDR3 is 15 residues. In DNA, the CDR3 is TGTGCCAGCAGTTTGCGACAGGGGTATAACTATGGCTACACCTTC. Residues: CASSLRQGYNYGYTF.

The chain links TRBV9 to TRBJ2-5; D is ambiguous. Trimming stripped 0 bases from V and 1 base from J, with 7 bases between. The CDR3 extends over 14 amino acids. In germline, CDR1 is SGDLS, CDR2 YYNGEE. CDR3 coding DNA: TGTGCCAGCAGCGTAGGGTCTTTCCAAGAGACCCAGTACTTC. Translated, it gives CASSVGSFQETQYF.

In this sample, this clone is medium-sized (0.01 to 0.1%). The V gene is TRBV11-1, the J gene TRBJ2-1; no firm D call. The germline gives CDR1 SGHAT, CDR2 FQDESV (reference sequence). The CDR3 is 15 residues long. Trimming pared 5 bases from V and 0 bases from J, leaving 11 bases between. CDR3 sequence: CASSQTTVSYNEQFF. In DNA, the CDR3 is TGTGCCAGCAGCCAAACGACTGTCTCCTACAATGAGCAGTTCTTC.

This sequence joins TRBV27 and TRBJ1-1; D gene unclear. V was clipped by 3 bases and J by 4 bases, with 9 bases between them. The CDR3 covers 13 residues. The germline V gene encodes CDR1 MNHEY and CDR2 SMNVEV (reference sequence). CDR3 nucleotides: TGTGCCAGCAGTTTCCATGAACCCACTGAAGCTTTCTTT. Its translation: CASSFHEPTEAFF.

This chain joins TRBV6-1 and TRBJ1-1; 7 bases align to TRBD1. The CDR3 length is 12 residues. Germline V gene data show CDR1 as MNHNS and CDR2 as SASEGT. J gave up 3 bases and V 10 bases, and 5 bases lay outside the gene matches. CDR3 loop: CAIRQGYTEAFF. Written as DNA, the CDR3 is TGTGCCATCAGACAGGGCTACACTGAAGCTTTCTTT.

This chain joins TRBV27 and TRBJ1-1; perhaps TRBD1 as D (6 bases). The germline V and J ends were trimmed by 3 bases and 0 bases, with 11 bases remaining between them. Germline V gene lookup returns CDR1 MNHEY and CDR2 SMNVEV (reference sequence). The CDR3 totals 15 residues. The CDR3 loop reads CASSFMGALNTEAFF. In DNA, the CDR3 is TGTGCCAGCAGTTTCATGGGGGCGCTGAACACTGAAGCTTTCTTT.

J is TRBJ2-7 and V is TRBV5-1, with D perhaps TRBD2 (5 bases). The CDR3 runs 17 residues. Trimming stripped 2 bases from V and 2 bases from J, with 20 bases between. Germline V gene lookup returns CDR1 SGHRS and CDR2 YFSETQ. In nucleotides, the CDR3 is TGCGCCAGCAGCTTAAACGTGGGAGCCGGGCCCACCTACGAGCAGTACTTC. Residues: CASSLNVGAGPTYEQYF.

The chain carries TRBV10-2 and TRBJ2-7; TRBD2 matches at 7 bases. Germline CDR1 WSHSY, CDR2 SAAADI. J lost 4 bases, V lost 5 bases, and 11 bases had no gene match. This CDR3 contains 15 residues. CDR3 coding DNA: TGCGCCAGCAGTCCGCGGCGGGAGAAGGGGTACGAGCAGTACTTC. As protein: CASSPRREKGYEQYF.